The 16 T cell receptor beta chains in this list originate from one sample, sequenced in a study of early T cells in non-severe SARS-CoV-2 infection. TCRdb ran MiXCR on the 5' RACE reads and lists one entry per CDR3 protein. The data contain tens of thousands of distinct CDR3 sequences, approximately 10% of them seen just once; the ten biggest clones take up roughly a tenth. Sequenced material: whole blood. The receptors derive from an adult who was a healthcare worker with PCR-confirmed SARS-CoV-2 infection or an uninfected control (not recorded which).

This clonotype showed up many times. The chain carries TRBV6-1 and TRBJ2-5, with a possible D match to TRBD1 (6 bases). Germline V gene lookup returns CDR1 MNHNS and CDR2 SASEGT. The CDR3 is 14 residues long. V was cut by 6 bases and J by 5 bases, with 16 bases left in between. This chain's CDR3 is CASSKGHPQETQYF. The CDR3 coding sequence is TGTGCCAGCAGCAAGGGACACCCCCAGGAGACCCAGTACTTC.

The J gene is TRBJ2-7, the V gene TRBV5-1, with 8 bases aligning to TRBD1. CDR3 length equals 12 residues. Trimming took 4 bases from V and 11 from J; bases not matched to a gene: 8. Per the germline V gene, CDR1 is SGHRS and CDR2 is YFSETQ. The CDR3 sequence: CASSPDRDPKYF. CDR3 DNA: TGCGCCAGCAGCCCGGACAGGGACCCCAAGTACTTC.

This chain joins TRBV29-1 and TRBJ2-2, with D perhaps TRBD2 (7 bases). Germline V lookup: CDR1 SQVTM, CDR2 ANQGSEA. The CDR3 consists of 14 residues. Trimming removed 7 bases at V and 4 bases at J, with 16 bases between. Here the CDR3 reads CSARGALVTGELFF. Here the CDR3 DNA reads TGCAGCGCCCGGGGGGCTCTGGTCACCGGGGAGCTGTTTTTT.

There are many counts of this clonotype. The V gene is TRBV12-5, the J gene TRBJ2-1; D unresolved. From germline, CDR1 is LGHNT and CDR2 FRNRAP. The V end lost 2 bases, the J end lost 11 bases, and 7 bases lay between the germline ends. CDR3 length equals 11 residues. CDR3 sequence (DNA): TGTGCTAGTGGTTTGAGCCCTCAGCAGTTCTTC. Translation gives CASGLSPQQFF. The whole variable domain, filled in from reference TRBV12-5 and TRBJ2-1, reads DARVTQTPRHKVTEMGQEVTMRCQPILGHNTVFWYRQTMMQGLELLAYFRNRAPLDDSGMPKDRFSAEMPDATLATLKIQPSEPRDSAVYFCASGLSPQQFFGPGTRLTVL.

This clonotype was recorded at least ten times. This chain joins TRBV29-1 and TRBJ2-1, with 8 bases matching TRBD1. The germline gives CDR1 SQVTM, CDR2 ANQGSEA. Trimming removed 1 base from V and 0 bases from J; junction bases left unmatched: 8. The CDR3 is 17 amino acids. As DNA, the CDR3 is TGCAGCGTTGAAGGTTCTCGACAGGGGTCCTCCTACAATGAGCAGTTCTTC. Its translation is CSVEGSRQGSSYNEQFF.

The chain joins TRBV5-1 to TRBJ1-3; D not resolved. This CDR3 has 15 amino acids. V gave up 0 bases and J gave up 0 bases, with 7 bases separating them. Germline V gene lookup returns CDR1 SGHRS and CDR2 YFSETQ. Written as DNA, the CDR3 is TGCGCCAGCAGCTTGGCAGGATCCTCTGGAAACACCATATATTTT. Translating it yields CASSLAGSSGNTIYF. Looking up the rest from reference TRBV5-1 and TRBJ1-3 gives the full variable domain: KAGVTQTPRYLIKTRGQQVTLSCSPISGHRSVSWYQQTPGQGLQFLFEYFSETQRNKGNFPGRFSGRQFSNSRSEMNVSTLELGDSALYLCASSLAGSSGNTIYFGEGSWLTVV.

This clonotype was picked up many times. CDR3 sequence: CASSRPSGSSGTGELFF. The CDR3 region has the DNA TGTGCCAGCTCACGGCCTAGCGGGAGCTCCGGTACCGGGGAGCTGTTTTTT. This chain uses TRBV18 with TRBJ2-2; 10 positions agree with TRBD2. The germline CDR1 and CDR2 sequences are KGHSH and LQKENI. The CDR3 spans 17 residues. The V segment lost 4 bases and the J segment 5 bases; nucleotides outside the gene matches: 10.

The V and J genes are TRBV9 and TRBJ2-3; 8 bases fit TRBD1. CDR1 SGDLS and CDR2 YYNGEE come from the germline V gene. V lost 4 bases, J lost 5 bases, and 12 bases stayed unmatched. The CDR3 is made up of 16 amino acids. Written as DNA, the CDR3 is TGTGCCAGCAGCCCCGAGGTGGCAGGGGGCGGAGATACGCAGTATTTT. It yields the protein CASSPEVAGGGDTQYF.

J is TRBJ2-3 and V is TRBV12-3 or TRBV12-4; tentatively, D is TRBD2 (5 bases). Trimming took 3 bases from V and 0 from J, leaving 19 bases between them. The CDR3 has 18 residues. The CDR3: CASSLAPSIGSSTDTQYF. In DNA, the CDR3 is TGTGCCAGCAGTTTGGCCCCCAGCATAGGGAGTAGCACAGATACGCAGTATTTT.

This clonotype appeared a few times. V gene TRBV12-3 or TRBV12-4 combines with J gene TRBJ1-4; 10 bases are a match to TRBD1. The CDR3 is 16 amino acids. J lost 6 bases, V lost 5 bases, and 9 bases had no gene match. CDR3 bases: TGTGCCAGCAGTCATAGGACAGGGGGAGGAGATGAAAAACTGTTTTTT. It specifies CASSHRTGGGDEKLFF.

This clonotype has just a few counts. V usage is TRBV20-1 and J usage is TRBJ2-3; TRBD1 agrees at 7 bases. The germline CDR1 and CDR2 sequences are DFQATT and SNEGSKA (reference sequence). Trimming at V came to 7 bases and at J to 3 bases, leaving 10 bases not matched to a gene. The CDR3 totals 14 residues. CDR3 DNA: TGCAGTGGTAAACAGGGGTTGAGGACAGATACGCAGTATTTT. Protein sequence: CSGKQGLRTDTQYF.

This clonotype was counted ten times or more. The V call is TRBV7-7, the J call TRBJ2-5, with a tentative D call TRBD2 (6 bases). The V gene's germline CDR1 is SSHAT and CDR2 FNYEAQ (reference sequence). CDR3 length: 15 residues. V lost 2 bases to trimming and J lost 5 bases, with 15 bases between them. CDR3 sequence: CASSLKGTETETQYF. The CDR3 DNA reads TGTGCCAGCAGCTTAAAGGGGACTGAGACGGAGACCCAGTACTTC.

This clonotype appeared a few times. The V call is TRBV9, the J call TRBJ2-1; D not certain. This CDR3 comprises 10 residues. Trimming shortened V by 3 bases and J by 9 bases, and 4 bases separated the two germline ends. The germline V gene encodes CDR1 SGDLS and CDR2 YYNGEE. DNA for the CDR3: TGTGCCAGCAGCGGGGGTGAGCAGTTCTTC. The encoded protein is CASSGGEQFF.

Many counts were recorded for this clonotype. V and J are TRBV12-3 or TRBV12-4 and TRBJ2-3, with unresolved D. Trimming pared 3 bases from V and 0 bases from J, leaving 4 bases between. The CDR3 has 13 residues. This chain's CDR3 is CASSFGSTDTQYF. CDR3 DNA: TGTGCCAGCAGTTTTGGGAGCACAGATACGCAGTATTTT.

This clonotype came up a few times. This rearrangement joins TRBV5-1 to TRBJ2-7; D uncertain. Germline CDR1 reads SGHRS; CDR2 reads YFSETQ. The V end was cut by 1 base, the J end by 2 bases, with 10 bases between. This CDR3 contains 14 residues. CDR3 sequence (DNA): TGCGCCAGCAGCTTGAAAACAGCAACCTACGAGCAGTACTTC. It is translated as CASSLKTATYEQYF.

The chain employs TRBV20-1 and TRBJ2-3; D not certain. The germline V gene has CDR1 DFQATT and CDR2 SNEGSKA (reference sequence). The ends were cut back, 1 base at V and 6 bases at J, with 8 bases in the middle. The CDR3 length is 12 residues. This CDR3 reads CSARGGIDTQYF. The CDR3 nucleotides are TGCAGTGCTAGAGGTGGGATTGATACGCAGTATTTT.